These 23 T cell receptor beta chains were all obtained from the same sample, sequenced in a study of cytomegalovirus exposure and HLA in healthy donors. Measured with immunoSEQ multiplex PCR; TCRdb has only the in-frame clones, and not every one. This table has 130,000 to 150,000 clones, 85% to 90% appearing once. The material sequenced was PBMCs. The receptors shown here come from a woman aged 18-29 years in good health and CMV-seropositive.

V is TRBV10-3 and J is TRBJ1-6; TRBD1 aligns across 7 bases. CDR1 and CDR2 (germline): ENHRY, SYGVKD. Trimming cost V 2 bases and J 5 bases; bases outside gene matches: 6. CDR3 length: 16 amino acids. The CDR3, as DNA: TGTGCCATCAGTGAGATACCGGGACAGAATAATTCACCCCTCCACTTT. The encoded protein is CAISEIPGQNNSPLHF.

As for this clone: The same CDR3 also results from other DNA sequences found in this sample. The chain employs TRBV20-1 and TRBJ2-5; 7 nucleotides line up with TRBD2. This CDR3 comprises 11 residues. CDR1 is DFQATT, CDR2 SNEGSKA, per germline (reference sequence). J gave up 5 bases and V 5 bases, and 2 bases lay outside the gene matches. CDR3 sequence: CSAWGGETQYF. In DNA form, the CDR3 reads TGCAGTGCTTGGGGGGGTGAGACCCAGTACTTC.

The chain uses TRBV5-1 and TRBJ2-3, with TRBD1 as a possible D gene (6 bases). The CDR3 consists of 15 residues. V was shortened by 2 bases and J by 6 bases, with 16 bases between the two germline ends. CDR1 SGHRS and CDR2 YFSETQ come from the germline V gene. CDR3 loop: CASSFGAGESDTQYF. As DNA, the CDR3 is TGCGCCAGCAGCTTTGGGGCAGGGGAGTCGGATACGCAGTATTTT.

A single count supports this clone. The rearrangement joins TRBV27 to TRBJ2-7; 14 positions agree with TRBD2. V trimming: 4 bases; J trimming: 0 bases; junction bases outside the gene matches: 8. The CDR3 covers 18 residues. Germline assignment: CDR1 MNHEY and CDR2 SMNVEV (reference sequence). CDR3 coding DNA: TGTGCCAGCAGTTCATGGACTAGCGGGGGGAGGAGCTCCTACGAGCAGTACTTC. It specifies CASSSWTSGGRSSYEQYF.

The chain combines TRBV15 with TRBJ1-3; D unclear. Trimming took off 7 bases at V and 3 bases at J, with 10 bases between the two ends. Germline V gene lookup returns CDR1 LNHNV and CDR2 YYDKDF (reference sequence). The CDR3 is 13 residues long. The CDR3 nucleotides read TGTGCCACCATGGGCGACTATGGAAACACCATATATTTT. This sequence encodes CATMGDYGNTIYF.

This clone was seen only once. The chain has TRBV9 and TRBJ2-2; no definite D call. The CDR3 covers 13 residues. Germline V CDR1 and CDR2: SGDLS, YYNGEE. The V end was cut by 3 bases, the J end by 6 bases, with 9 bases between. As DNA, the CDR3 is TGTGCCAGCAGCGCTTCGGGTCCCGGGGAGCTGTTTTTT. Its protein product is CASSASGPGELFF.

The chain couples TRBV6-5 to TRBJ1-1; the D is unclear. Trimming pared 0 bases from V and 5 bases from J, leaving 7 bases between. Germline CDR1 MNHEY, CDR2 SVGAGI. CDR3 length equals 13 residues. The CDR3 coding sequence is TGTGCCAGCAGTTACTCGGGCCCGACTGAAGCTTTCTTT. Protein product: CASSYSGPTEAFF.

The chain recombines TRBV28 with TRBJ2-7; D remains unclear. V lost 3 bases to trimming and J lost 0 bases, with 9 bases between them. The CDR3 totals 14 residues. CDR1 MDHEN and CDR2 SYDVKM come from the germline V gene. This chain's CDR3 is CASSFPGSSYEQYF. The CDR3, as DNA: TGTGCCAGCAGTTTTCCAGGTAGCTCCTACGAGCAGTACTTC.

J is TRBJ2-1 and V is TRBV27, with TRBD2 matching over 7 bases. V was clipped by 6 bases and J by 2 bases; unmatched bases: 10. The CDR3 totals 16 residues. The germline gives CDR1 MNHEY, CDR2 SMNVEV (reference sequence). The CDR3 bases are TGTGCCAGCAGCCCTCGGTGGGGGGGGACCTACAATGAGCAGTTCTTC. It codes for CASSPRWGGTYNEQFF.

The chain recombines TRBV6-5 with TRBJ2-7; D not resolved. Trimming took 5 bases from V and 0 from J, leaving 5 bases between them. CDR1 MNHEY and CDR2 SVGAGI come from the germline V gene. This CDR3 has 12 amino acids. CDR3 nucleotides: TGTGCCAGCAGTGTCAGCTCCTACGAGCAGTACTTC. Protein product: CASSVSSYEQYF.

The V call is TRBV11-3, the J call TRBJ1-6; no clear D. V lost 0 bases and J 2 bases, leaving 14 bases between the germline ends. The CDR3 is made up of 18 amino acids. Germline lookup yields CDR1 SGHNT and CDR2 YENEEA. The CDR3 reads CASSLETGGFPYNSPLHF. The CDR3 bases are TGTGCCAGCAGCTTAGAAACGGGTGGTTTCCCCTATAATTCACCCCTCCACTTT.

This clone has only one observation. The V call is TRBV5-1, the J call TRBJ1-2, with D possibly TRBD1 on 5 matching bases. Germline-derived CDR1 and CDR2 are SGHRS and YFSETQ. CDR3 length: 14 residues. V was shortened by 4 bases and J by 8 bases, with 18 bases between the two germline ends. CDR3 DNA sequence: TGCGCCAGCAGCCCGGGGGACCTGCAAAGAGGCTACACCTTC. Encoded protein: CASSPGDLQRGYTF.

The CDR3 spells CASSLGEASYNSPLHF. The CDR3 nucleotides read TGCGCCAGCAGCTTGGGGGAGGCCTCATATAATTCACCCCTCCACTTT. The V call is TRBV5-1, the J call TRBJ1-6; D ambiguous. V gave up 0 bases and J gave up 4 bases, with 11 bases separating them. CDR1 is SGHRS, CDR2 YFSETQ, per germline. The CDR3 has 16 residues.

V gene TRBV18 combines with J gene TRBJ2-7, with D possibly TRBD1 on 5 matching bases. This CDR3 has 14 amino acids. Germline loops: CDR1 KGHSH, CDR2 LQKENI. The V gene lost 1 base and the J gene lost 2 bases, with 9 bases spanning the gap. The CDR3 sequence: CASSPRGQTYEQYF. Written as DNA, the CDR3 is TGTGCCAGCTCACCACGAGGACAAACCTACGAGCAGTACTTC.

The CDR3 DNA reads as TGTGCCAGCAGGCCTACAGGGCTCGAGTCACCCCTCCACTTT. It is translated as CASRPTGLESPLHF. V usage is TRBV6-5 and J usage is TRBJ1-6, with D perhaps TRBD1 (6 bases). Germline V gene sequence: CDR1 MNHEY, CDR2 SVGAGI. The CDR3 extends over 14 amino acids. With 6 bases removed from V and 10 bases from J, the gap between germline ends came to 16 bases.

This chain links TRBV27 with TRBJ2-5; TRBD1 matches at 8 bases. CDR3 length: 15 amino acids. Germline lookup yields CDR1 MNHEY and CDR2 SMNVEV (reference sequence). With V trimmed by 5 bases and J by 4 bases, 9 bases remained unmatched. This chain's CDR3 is CASSTSLTGVETQYF. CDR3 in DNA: TGTGCCAGCAGTACATCTTTGACAGGGGTAGAGACCCAGTACTTC.

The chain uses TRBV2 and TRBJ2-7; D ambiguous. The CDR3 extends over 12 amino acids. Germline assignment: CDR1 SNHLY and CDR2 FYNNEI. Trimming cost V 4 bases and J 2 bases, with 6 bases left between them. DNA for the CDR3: TGTGCCAGCAGTGTGTCAACCTACGAGCAGTACTTC. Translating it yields CASSVSTYEQYF.

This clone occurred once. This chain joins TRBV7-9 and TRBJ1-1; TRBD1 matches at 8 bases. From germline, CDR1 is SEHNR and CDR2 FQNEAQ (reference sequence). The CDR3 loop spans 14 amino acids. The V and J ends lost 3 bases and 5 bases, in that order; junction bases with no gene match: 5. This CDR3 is CASSFRGRGTEAFF. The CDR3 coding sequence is TGTGCCAGCAGCTTCAGGGGGCGCGGGACTGAAGCTTTCTTT.

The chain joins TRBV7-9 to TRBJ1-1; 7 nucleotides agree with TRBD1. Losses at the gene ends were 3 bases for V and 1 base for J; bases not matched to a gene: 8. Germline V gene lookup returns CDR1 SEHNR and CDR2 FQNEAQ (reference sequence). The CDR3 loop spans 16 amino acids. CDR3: CASSFVLRGKNTEAFF. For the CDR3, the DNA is TGTGCCAGCAGCTTTGTCCTCAGGGGGAAGAACACTGAAGCTTTCTTT.

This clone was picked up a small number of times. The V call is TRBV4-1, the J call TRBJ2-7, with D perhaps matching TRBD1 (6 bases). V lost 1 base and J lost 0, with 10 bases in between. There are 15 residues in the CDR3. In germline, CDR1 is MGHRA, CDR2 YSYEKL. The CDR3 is CASSQGQGSSYEQYF. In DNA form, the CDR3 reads TGCGCCAGCAGCCAAGGGCAGGGGAGCTCCTACGAGCAGTACTTC.

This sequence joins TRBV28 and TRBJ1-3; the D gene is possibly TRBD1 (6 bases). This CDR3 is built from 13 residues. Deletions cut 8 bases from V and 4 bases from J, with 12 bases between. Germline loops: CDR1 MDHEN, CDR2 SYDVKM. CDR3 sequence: CASSGTPGNTIYF. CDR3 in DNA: TGTGCCAGCTCGGGGACACCCGGAAACACCATATATTTT.

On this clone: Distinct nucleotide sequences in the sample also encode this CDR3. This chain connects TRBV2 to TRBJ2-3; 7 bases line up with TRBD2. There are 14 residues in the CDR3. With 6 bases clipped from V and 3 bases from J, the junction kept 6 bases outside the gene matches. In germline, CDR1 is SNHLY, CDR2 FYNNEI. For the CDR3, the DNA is TGTGCCAGCAGCCCTACGGGGGGAACAGATACGCAGTATTTT. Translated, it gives CASSPTGGTDTQYF.

This CDR3 reads CASSLTGGTRTDTQYF. The CDR3 nucleotides read TGTGCCAGCAGCCTTACCGGGGGGACACGCACAGATACGCAGTATTTT. The gene calls are TRBV11-1 and TRBJ2-3; D is possibly TRBD2 (7 bases). The CDR3 is 16 residues long. In germline, CDR1 is SGHAT, CDR2 FQDESV (reference sequence). V gave up 5 bases and J gave up 1 base, with 16 bases separating them.